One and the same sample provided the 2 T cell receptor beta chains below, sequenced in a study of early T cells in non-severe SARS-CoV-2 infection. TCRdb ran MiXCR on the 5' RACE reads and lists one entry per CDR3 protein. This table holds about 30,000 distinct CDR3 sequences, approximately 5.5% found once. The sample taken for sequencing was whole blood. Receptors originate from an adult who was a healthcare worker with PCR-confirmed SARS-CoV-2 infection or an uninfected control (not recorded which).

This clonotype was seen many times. This CDR3 reads CASSLFPVAYEQYF. DNA for the CDR3: TGTGCCAGCAGTTTATTTCCCGTGGCCTACGAGCAGTACTTC. V is TRBV28 and J is TRBJ2-7; D uncertain. The length of the CDR3 is 14 residues. V gave up 1 base and J gave up 2 bases, with 9 bases separating them. Germline V lookup: CDR1 MDHEN, CDR2 SYDVKM.

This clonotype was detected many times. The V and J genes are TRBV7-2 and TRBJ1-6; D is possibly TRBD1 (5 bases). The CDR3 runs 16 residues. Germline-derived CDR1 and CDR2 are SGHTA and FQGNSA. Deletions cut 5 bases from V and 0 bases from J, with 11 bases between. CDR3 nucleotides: TGTGCCAGCAGCCCGACAGCATTCTCCTATAATTCACCCCTCCACTTT. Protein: CASSPTAFSYNSPLHF. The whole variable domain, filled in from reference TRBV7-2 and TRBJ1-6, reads GAGVSQSPSNKVTEKGKDVELRCDPISGHTALYWYRQSLGQGLEFLIYFQGNSAPDKSGLPSDRFSAERTGGSVSTLTIQRTQQEDSAVYLCASSPTAFSYNSPLHFGNGTRLTVT.